This entry features one TCR beta chain sequence. Its antigen is as yet unknown. The sample comes from a study of OX40 agonist ivuxolimab in advanced cancers. Overall study findings and caveats: Researchers report that CD8+ T cells had, on average, more expanded clones than CD4+. The study found among the lowest clonal expansion in partial responders at 0.1-3.0 mg/kg. The antigens recognized by the expanded peripheral T cells, that is their antigen specificity, were not determined.

CDR1 is SGDLS, CDR2 YYNGEE, per germline. The V and J ends lost 0 bases and 0 bases respectively, with 7 bases between them. The CDR3 loop spans 14 amino acids. The repertoire was sequenced with immunoSEQ multiplex PCR; TCRdb's copy has only in-frame clones and lacks some. The table records 60,000 to 75,000 clones, 84% of them present only once. Exclusion of a patient followed from autoimmune disease history or systemic immunosuppression. Sample: CD4+ or CD8+ T cells sorted from blood, taken in a trial of the OX40 agonist ivuxolimab. The TCR was taken from an adult with an advanced solid tumor such as melanoma, head and neck, liver or kidney cancer. The chain links TRBV9 to TRBJ2-7; TRBD2 might be the D (5 bases). CDR3 in DNA: TGTGCCAGCAGCGTAGGAGGGCGCTCCTACGAGCAGTACTTC. It yields the protein CASSVGGRSYEQYF. The whole variable domain, remainder taken from reference TRBV9 and TRBJ2-7, is DSGVTQTPKHLITATGQRVTLRCSPRSGDLSVYWYQQSLDQGLQFLIQYYNGEERAKGNILERFSAQQFPDLHSELNLSSLELGDSALYFCASSVGGRSYEQYFGPGTRLTVT.